This entry concerns a single TCR beta chain. As yet, its antigen is unknown. The V gene's germline CDR1 is SGDLS and CDR2 YYNGEE. V shed 1 base and J shed 4 bases, with 17 bases lying between them. This CDR3 has 16 residues. This sample was included in a study of T cell responses to AZD1222 COVID-19 vaccine. Regarding the study as a whole: CD4 TCRs associated with vaccination spanned spike, dominating at 160-218 and 743-854.

Only in-frame clones appear in the TCRdb table, and some are missing; sequencing was by immunoSEQ multiplex PCR. This table holds 99,000 or so clones, around nine tenths found once. This sequence originates from an adult in good health. This rearrangement joins TRBV9 to TRBJ1-2, with a weak D call TRBD1 (6 bases). Source: peripheral blood, taken on day 0 of AZD1222 vaccination. CDR3: CASSVSTRTEGYGYTF. The CDR3 nucleotides are TGTGCCAGCAGCGTAAGCACGCGGACAGAAGGCTATGGCTACACCTTC.